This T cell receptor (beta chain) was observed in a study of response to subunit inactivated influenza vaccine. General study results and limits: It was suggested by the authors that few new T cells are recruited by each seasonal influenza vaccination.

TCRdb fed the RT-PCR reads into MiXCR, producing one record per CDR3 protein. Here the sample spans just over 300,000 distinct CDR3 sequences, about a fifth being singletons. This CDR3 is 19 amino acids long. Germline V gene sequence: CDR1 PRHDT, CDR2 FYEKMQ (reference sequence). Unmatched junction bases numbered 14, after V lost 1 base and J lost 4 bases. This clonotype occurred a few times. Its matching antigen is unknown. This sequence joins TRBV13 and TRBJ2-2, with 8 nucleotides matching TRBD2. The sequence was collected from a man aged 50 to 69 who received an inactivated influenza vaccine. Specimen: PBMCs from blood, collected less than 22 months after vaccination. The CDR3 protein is CASSLVSRGGRASTGELFF. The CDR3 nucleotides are TGTGCCAGCAGCTTAGTCTCCCGGGGGGGCAGAGCGAGCACCGGGGAGCTGTTTTTT. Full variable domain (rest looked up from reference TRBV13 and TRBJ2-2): AAGVIQSPRHLIKEKRETATLKCYPIPRHDTVYWYQQGPGQDPQFLISFYEKMQSDKGSIPDRFSAQQFSDYHSELNMSSLELGDSALYFCASSLVSRGGRASTGELFFGEGSRLTVL.